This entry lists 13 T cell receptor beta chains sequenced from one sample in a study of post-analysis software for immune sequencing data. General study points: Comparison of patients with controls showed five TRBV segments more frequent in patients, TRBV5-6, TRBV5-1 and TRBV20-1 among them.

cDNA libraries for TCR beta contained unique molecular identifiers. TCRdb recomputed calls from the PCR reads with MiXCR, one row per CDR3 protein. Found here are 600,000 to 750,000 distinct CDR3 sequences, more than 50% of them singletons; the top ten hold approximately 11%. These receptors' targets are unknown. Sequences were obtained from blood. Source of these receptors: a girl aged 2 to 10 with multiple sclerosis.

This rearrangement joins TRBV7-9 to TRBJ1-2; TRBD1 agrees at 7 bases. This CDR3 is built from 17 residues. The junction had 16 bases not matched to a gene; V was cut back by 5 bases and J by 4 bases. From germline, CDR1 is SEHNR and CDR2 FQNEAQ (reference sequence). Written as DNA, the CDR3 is TGTGCCAGCAGCCCAGGGGGGGAGACAGGGACCCTCTATGGCTACACCTTC. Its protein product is CASSPGGETGTLYGYTF.

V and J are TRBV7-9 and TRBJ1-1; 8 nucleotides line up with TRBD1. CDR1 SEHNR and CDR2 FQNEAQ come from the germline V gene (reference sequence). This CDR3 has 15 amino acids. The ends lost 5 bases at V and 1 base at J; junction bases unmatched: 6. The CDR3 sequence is CASSQRQGRNTEAFF. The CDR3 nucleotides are TGTGCCAGCAGCCAAAGACAGGGGAGGAACACTGAAGCTTTCTTT.

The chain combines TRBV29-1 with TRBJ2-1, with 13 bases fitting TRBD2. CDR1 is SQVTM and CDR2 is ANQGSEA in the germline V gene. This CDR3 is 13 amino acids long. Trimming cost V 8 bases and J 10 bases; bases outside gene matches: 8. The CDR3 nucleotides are TGCAGCCCGACGACTAGCGGGGGGAAAGAGCAGTTCTTC. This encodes CSPTTSGGKEQFF.

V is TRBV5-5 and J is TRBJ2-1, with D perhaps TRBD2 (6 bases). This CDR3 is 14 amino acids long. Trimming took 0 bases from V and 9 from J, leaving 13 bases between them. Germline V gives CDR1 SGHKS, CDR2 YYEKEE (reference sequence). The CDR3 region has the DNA TGTGCCAGCAGCTTGGATGAACTAGCTGGTGAGCAGTTCTTC. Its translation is CASSLDELAGEQFF. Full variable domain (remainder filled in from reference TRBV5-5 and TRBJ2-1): DAGVTQSPTHLIKTRGQQVTLRCSPISGHKSVSWYQQVLGQGPQFIFQYYEKEERGRGNFPDRFSARQFPNYSSELNVNALLLGDSALYLCASSLDELAGEQFFGPGTRLTVL.

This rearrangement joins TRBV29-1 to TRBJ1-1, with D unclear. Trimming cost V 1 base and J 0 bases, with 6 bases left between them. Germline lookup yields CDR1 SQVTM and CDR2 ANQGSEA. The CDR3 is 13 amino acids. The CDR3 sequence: CSVEARLNTEAFF. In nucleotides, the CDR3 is TGCAGCGTTGAAGCGCGCCTGAACACTGAAGCTTTCTTT.

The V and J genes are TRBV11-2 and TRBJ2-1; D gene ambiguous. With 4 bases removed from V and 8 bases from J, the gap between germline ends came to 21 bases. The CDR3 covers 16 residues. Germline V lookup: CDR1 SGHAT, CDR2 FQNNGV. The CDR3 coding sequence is TGTGCCAGCAGCTCTCACTGGCGGCCCTTGGCCGATGAGCAGTTCTTC. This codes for CASSSHWRPLADEQFF.

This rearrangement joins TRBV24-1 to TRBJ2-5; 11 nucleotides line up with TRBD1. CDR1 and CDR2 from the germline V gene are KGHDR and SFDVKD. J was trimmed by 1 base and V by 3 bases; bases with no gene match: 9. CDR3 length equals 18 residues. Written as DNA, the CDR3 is TGTGCCACCAGTGATAGGAAGAGGGACAGGGGGGGCCAAGAGACCCAGTACTTC. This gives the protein CATSDRKRDRGGQETQYF.

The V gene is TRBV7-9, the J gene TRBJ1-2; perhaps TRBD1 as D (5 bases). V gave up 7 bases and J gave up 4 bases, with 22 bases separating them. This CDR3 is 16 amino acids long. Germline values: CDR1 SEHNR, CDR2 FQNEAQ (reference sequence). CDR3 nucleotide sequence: TGTGCCAGCACCTATGCCGGGACCGAAGAAGCCTATGGCTACACCTTC. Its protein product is CASTYAGTEEAYGYTF.

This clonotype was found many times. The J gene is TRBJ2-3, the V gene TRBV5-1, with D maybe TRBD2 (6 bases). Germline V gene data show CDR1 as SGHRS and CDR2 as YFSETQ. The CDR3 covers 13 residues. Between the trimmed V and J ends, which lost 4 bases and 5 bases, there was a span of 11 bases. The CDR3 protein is CASSSGGVDTQYF. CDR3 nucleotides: TGCGCCAGCAGCAGCGGAGGGGTAGATACGCAGTATTTT. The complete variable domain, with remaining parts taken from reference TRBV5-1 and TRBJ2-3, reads KAGVTQTPRYLIKTRGQQVTLSCSPISGHRSVSWYQQTPGQGLQFLFEYFSETQRNKGNFPGRFSGRQFSNSRSEMNVSTLELGDSALYLCASSSGGVDTQYFGPGTRLTVL.

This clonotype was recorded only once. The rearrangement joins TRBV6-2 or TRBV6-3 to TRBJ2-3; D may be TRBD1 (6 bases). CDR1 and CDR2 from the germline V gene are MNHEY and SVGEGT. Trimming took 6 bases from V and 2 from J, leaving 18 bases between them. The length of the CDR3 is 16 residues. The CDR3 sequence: CASSPLNPGVTDTQYF. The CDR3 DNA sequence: TGTGCCAGCAGCCCCCTAAACCCAGGGGTCACAGATACGCAGTATTTT.

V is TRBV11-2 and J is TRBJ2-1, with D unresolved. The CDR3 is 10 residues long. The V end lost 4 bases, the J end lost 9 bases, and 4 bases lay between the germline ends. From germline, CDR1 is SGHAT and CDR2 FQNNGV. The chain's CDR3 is CASSSLEQFF. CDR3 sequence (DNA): TGTGCCAGCAGCTCGCTTGAGCAGTTCTTC.

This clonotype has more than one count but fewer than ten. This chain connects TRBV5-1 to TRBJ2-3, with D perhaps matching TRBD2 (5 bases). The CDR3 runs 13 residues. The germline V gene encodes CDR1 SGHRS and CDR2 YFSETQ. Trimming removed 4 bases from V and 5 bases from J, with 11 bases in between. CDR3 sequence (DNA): TGCGCCAGCAGCAGCGGCAGAGAAGATACGCAGTATTTT. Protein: CASSSGREDTQYF.

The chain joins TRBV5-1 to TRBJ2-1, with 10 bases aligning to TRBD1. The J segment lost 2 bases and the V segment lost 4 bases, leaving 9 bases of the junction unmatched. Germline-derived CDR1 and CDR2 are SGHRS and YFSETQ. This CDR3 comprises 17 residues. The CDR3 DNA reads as TGCGCCAGCAGCCTGACAGGGGGCAGGAGTCCCTACAATGAGCAGTTCTTC. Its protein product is CASSLTGGRSPYNEQFF.